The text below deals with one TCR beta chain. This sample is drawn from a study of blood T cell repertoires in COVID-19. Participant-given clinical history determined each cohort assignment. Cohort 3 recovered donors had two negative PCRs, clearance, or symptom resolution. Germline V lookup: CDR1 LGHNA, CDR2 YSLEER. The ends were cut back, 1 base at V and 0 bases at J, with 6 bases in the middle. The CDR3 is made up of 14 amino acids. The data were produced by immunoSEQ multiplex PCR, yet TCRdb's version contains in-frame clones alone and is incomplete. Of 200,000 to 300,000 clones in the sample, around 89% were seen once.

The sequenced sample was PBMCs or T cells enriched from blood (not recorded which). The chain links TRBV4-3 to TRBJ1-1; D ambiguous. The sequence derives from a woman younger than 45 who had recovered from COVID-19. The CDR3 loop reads CASSQGAVNTEAFF. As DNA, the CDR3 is TGCGCCAGCAGCCAAGGTGCAGTGAACACTGAAGCTTTCTTT.